Below, 28 T cell receptor beta chains from the same sample are listed, as sequenced in a study of T cell changes during pregnancy in multiple sclerosis. Here immunoSEQ multiplex PCR was the method, and the copy in TCRdb shows in-frame clones only, minus some. The data contain 30,000 to 45,000 clones, 90% to 95% of them singletons. The sequences come from CD4+ T cells from peripheral blood mononuclear cells, collected after pregnancy. Receptor source: a female donor with multiple sclerosis, enrolled in a pregnancy study.

This rearrangement joins TRBV27 to TRBJ1-1; 7 bases are a match to TRBD1. The V segment lost 7 bases and the J segment 7 bases; nucleotides outside the gene matches: 9. This CDR3 contains 13 residues. From germline, CDR1 is MNHEY and CDR2 SMNVEV (reference sequence). The CDR3 nucleotides read TGTGCCAGCACCAAACAGGGGCTGGGTGAAGCTTTCTTT. Amino acid sequence: CASTKQGLGEAFF.

This chain links TRBV29-1 with TRBJ2-2; TRBD2 matches at 10 bases. The germline V gene encodes CDR1 SQVTM and CDR2 ANQGSEA. V was clipped by 2 bases and J by 8 bases; unmatched bases: 2. There are 13 residues in the CDR3. CDR3 residues: CSVELAGVGELFF. The CDR3 DNA sequence: TGCAGCGTTGAACTAGCGGGGGTGGGGGAGCTGTTTTTT.

The rearrangement joins TRBV5-1 to TRBJ2-2, with 9 bases that match TRBD1. V trimming: 0 bases; J trimming: 3 bases; junction bases outside the gene matches: 6. Germline V lookup: CDR1 SGHRS, CDR2 YFSETQ. The CDR3 sequence is 17 residues long. CDR3 protein: CASSLGAGTGYTGELFF. CDR3 sequence (DNA): TGCGCCAGCAGCTTGGGGGCCGGGACAGGGTACACCGGGGAGCTGTTTTTT.

The chain links TRBV5-1 to TRBJ2-1, with 7 nucleotides matching TRBD1. Unmatched junction bases numbered 0, after V lost 2 bases and J lost 7 bases. CDR1 and CDR2 from the germline V gene are SGHRS and YFSETQ. The CDR3 runs to 12 residues. CDR3 DNA sequence: TGCGCCAGCAGCTTACAGGGGAATGAGCAGTTCTTC. Protein sequence: CASSLQGNEQFF.

This chain joins TRBV13 and TRBJ1-1, with D possibly being TRBD1 (5 bases). V lost 4 bases, J lost 10 bases, and 19 bases lay in between. The CDR3 runs 14 residues. The germline V gene encodes CDR1 PRHDT and CDR2 FYEKMQ (reference sequence). The CDR3 region has the DNA TGTGCCAGCAGCTACTCGACGGGGGGTTTAGGAGCTTTCTTT. Its protein is CASSYSTGGLGAFF. Variable domain in full (rest from reference TRBV13 and TRBJ1-1): AAGVIQSPRHLIKEKRETATLKCYPIPRHDTVYWYQQGPGQDPQFLISFYEKMQSDKGSIPDRFSAQQFSDYHSELNMSSLELGDSALYFCASSYSTGGLGAFFGQGTRLTVV.

The V gene is TRBV6-1, the J gene TRBJ2-1; TRBD2 is a possible D gene (5 bases). This CDR3 has 13 residues. Germline CDR1 and CDR2: MNHNS and SASEGT. Trimming removed 0 bases from V and 15 bases from J, with 15 bases in between. CDR3 in amino acids: CASSEAVVGIGFF. The CDR3, as DNA: TGTGCCAGCAGTGAAGCGGTGGTCGGGATAGGGTTCTTC.

The chain recombines TRBV9 with TRBJ1-4, with D unclear. The CDR3 runs to 16 residues. V lost 4 bases and J lost 5, with 18 bases in between. Germline assignment: CDR1 SGDLS and CDR2 YYNGEE. The CDR3 DNA reads as TGTGCCAGCAGCTCGAGCGGAAGAGTCGGGAATGAAAAACTGTTTTTT. The encoded protein is CASSSSGRVGNEKLFF.

The genes are TRBV7-2 and TRBJ2-1; possibly TRBD1 for D (6 bases). Per germline, CDR1 SGHTA and CDR2 FQGNSA. V was pared by 4 bases and J by 12 bases, with 19 bases between. The CDR3 totals 14 residues. Written as DNA, the CDR3 is TGTGCCAGCAGCTCCACCCGGGACAAAGTAGTGCAGTTCTTC. Its translation: CASSSTRDKVVQFF.

Only a few counts were recorded for this clone. The chain links TRBV7-6 to TRBJ1-6; 11 bases agree with TRBD1. The CDR3 has 15 amino acids. Germline CDR1 is SGHVS and CDR2 is FNYEAQ. The junction had 4 bases not matched to a gene; V was cut back by 5 bases and J by 7 bases. CDR3 protein: CASSLGQGGNSPLHF. The CDR3 DNA follows: TGTGCCAGCAGCCTGGGACAGGGGGGAAATTCACCCCTCCACTTT.

The chain recombines TRBV5-4 with TRBJ1-3; D not certain. Deletions cut 0 bases from V and 6 bases from J, with 10 bases between. Germline V CDR1 and CDR2: SGHNT, YYREEE (reference sequence). There are 14 residues in the CDR3. This CDR3 is CASSLGGAVNTIYF. CDR3 DNA: TGTGCCAGCAGCTTGGGGGGAGCAGTAAACACCATATATTTT.

This rearrangement joins TRBV9 to TRBJ2-2; 9 bases match TRBD2. The CDR3 runs to 15 residues. Germline V CDR1 and CDR2: SGDLS, YYNGEE. Trimming took 2 bases from V and 5 from J; bases not matched to a gene: 4. The CDR3 DNA reads TGTGCCAGCAGCGTTGCGGGGGGGCGAACCGGGGAGCTGTTTTTT. Translated: CASSVAGGRTGELFF.

The chain is built from TRBV5-1 and TRBJ1-1; D is unclear. Germline loops: CDR1 SGHRS, CDR2 YFSETQ. Trimming removed 5 bases from V and 5 bases from J, with 10 bases in between. This CDR3 is built from 12 residues. CDR3 in amino acids: CASSEAGTEAFF. The DNA of the CDR3 is TGCGCCAGCAGTGAAGCGGGAACTGAAGCTTTCTTT.

This chain joins TRBV11-2 and TRBJ2-5, with TRBD1 matching over 7 bases. Germline V gene data show CDR1 as SGHAT and CDR2 as FQNNGV. The CDR3 is made up of 15 amino acids. Trimming removed 1 base from V and 6 bases from J; junction bases left unmatched: 8. The DNA for the CDR3 is TGTGCCAGCAGCTTAGCTCCGGGACAGTCGCAGACCCAGTACTTC. It specifies CASSLAPGQSQTQYF. Complete variable domain (other parts from reference TRBV11-2 and TRBJ2-5): EAGVAQSPRYKIIEKRQSVAFWCNPISGHATLYWYQQILGQGPKLLIQFQNNGVVDDSQLPKDRFSAERLKGVDSTLKIQPAKLEDSAVYLCASSLAPGQSQTQYFGPGTRLLVL.

This chain links TRBV29-1 with TRBJ2-4; D is ambiguous. V shed 1 base and J shed 8 bases, with 12 bases lying between them. The germline V gene has CDR1 SQVTM and CDR2 ANQGSEA. This CDR3 has 13 amino acids. The CDR3 DNA is TGCAGCGTTGAAGGACCCGCCCAGGACATTCAGTACTTC. This translates into CSVEGPAQDIQYF.

The chain employs TRBV19 and TRBJ2-1; TRBD1 aligns across 9 bases. The germline V gene has CDR1 LNHDA and CDR2 SQIVND (reference sequence). The CDR3 is made up of 16 amino acids. The junction had 8 bases not matched to a gene; V was cut back by 6 bases and J by 2 bases. The CDR3 DNA follows: TGTGCCAGTAGCCGACTGGGGGACAGGGCCTACAATGAGCAGTTCTTC. Its protein product is CASSRLGDRAYNEQFF.

The chain uses TRBV30 and TRBJ2-7, with D tentatively TRBD1 (6 bases). This CDR3 comprises 13 residues. The germline V gene encodes CDR1 GTSNPN and CDR2 SVGIG (reference sequence). Between the trimmed V and J ends, which lost 3 bases and 3 bases, there was a span of 12 bases. CDR3 DNA: TGTGCCTGGAGCCGGACAGATTACTACGAGCAGTACTTC. This gives the protein CAWSRTDYYEQYF.

The chain links TRBV5-1 to TRBJ2-3, with D possibly being TRBD2 (7 bases). Between the trimmed V and J ends, which lost 3 bases and 6 bases, there was a span of 32 bases. The V gene's germline CDR1 is SGHRS and CDR2 YFSETQ. The CDR3 length is 20 residues. The CDR3 region is CASSSLEGGRGGAFLDTQYF. For the CDR3, the DNA is TGCGCCAGCAGCTCCCTCGAGGGGGGGCGCGGAGGGGCATTTCTGGATACGCAGTATTTT.

The rearrangement joins TRBV18 to TRBJ2-7; D remains unclear. Between the trimmed V and J ends, which lost 3 bases and 6 bases, there was a span of 21 bases. This CDR3 is 16 amino acids long. Germline V gene lookup returns CDR1 KGHSH and CDR2 LQKENI. The CDR3 sequence is CASSPIPVSSIVEQYF. In DNA form, the CDR3 reads TGTGCCAGCTCACCGATACCCGTGAGTTCTATCGTCGAGCAGTACTTC.

The genes are TRBV14 and TRBJ2-7, with 11 bases matching TRBD2. The CDR3 loop spans 16 amino acids. V gave up 4 bases and J gave up 1 base; unmatched junction bases: 6. Germline-derived CDR1 and CDR2 are SGHDN and FVKESK. CDR3 amino acids: CASSRVTSGSSYEQYF. The DNA for the CDR3 is TGTGCCAGCAGCCGAGTAACTAGCGGGAGTTCCTACGAGCAGTACTTC.

This sequence joins TRBV7-9 and TRBJ2-1; possible D gene TRBD1, 6 bases. V was cut by 5 bases and J by 6 bases, with 14 bases left in between. Germline CDR1 SEHNR, CDR2 FQNEAQ (reference sequence). The CDR3 is 14 amino acids. The CDR3 sequence is CASSRDTSTNEQFF. In nucleotides, the CDR3 is TGTGCCAGCAGCCGGGACACAAGCACCAATGAGCAGTTCTTC. Variable domain in full (rest from reference TRBV7-9 and TRBJ2-1): DTGVSQNPRHKITKRGQNVTFRCDPISEHNRLYWYRQTLGQGPEFLTYFQNEAQLEKSRLLSDRFSAERPKGSFSTLEIQRTEQGDSAMYLCASSRDTSTNEQFFGPGTRLTVL.

This sequence joins TRBV28 and TRBJ1-1; unclear D gene. Trimming removed 7 bases at V and 9 bases at J, with 15 bases between. Germline values: CDR1 MDHEN, CDR2 SYDVKM. The CDR3 is 12 residues long. As DNA, the CDR3 is TGTGCCAGCACTGAAAGCGGCAGACAAGCTTTCTTT. Amino acids: CASTESGRQAFF.

V gene TRBV7-9 combines with J gene TRBJ2-7, with D maybe TRBD2 (5 bases). Germline CDR1 reads SEHNR; CDR2 reads FQNEAQ (reference sequence). CDR3 length: 16 amino acids. The V and J ends lost 2 bases and 1 base respectively, with 15 bases between them. This CDR3 is CASSLSSGMGSYEQYF. The DNA for the CDR3 is TGTGCCAGCAGCTTAAGTTCGGGGATGGGGTCCTACGAGCAGTACTTC. Full variable domain (remainder filled in from reference TRBV7-9 and TRBJ2-7): DTGVSQNPRHKITKRGQNVTFRCDPISEHNRLYWYRQTLGQGPEFLTYFQNEAQLEKSRLLSDRFSAERPKGSFSTLEIQRTEQGDSAMYLCASSLSSGMGSYEQYFGPGTRLTVT.

The chain has TRBV7-8 and TRBJ2-1; D may be TRBD2 (5 bases). CDR3 length: 15 residues. The germline gives CDR1 SGHVS, CDR2 FQNEAQ. V lost 5 bases to trimming and J lost 7 bases, with 18 bases between them. The CDR3 coding sequence is TGTGCCAGCAGCCCACGAGAGGAGAGGGAGAATGAGCAGTTCTTC. As protein: CASSPREERENEQFF. Full variable domain (remainder filled in from reference TRBV7-8 and TRBJ2-1): GAGVSQSPRYKVAKRGQDVALRCDPISGHVSLFWYQQALGQGPEFLTYFQNEAQLDKSGLPSDRFFAERPEGSVSTLKIQRTQQEDSAVYLCASSPREERENEQFFGPGTRLTVL.

The rearrangement uses TRBV7-3 and TRBJ2-6, with TRBD1 matching over 8 bases. CDR3 length equals 17 residues. V gave up 5 bases and J gave up 0 bases; unmatched junction bases: 6. The germline V gene encodes CDR1 SGHTA and CDR2 FQGTGA. The CDR3 DNA reads as TGTGCCAGCAGCATCTCCGGGACAGGCTCTGGGGCCAACGTCCTGACTTTC. Encoded protein: CASSISGTGSGANVLTF.

This chain joins TRBV7-9 and TRBJ1-1; TRBD1 matches at 9 bases. The V gene's germline CDR1 is SEHNR and CDR2 FQNEAQ (reference sequence). This CDR3 contains 11 residues. The junction had 2 bases not matched to a gene; V was cut back by 5 bases and J by 10 bases. The CDR3 spells CASSQGQGAFF. In DNA form, the CDR3 reads TGTGCCAGCAGCCAGGGACAGGGAGCTTTCTTT. Complete variable domain (other parts from reference TRBV7-9 and TRBJ1-1): DTGVSQNPRHKITKRGQNVTFRCDPISEHNRLYWYRQTLGQGPEFLTYFQNEAQLEKSRLLSDRFSAERPKGSFSTLEIQRTEQGDSAMYLCASSQGQGAFFGQGTRLTVV.

This clone has a handful of counts. The chain joins TRBV10-3 to TRBJ1-3; 9 bases are a match to TRBD1. This CDR3 contains 14 residues. Germline loops: CDR1 ENHRY, CDR2 SYGVKD. V lost 4 bases to trimming and J lost 2 bases; unmatched junction nucleotides: 0. CDR3 nucleotides: TGTGCCATCAGTGGACAGGGGGCTGGAAACACCATATATTTT. It specifies CAISGQGAGNTIYF.

The chain couples TRBV2 to TRBJ1-3; D gene uncertain. The CDR3 is 16 amino acids. Trimming took 6 bases from V and 0 from J, leaving 15 bases between them. Germline lookup yields CDR1 SNHLY and CDR2 FYNNEI. CDR3 in amino acids: CASRAYVGGSGNTIYF. The CDR3 bases are TGTGCCAGCAGGGCTTATGTCGGCGGCTCTGGAAACACCATATATTTT.

The genes are TRBV7-3 and TRBJ2-1; 12 nucleotides line up with TRBD2. This CDR3 is built from 16 residues. Germline CDR1 is SGHTA and CDR2 is FQGTGA. V dropped 5 bases and J dropped 6; count of bases not matched to a gene: 8. The CDR3 spells CASSPPTSGSSNEQFF. DNA for the CDR3: TGTGCCAGCAGCCCACCGACTAGCGGGAGTTCCAATGAGCAGTTCTTC.